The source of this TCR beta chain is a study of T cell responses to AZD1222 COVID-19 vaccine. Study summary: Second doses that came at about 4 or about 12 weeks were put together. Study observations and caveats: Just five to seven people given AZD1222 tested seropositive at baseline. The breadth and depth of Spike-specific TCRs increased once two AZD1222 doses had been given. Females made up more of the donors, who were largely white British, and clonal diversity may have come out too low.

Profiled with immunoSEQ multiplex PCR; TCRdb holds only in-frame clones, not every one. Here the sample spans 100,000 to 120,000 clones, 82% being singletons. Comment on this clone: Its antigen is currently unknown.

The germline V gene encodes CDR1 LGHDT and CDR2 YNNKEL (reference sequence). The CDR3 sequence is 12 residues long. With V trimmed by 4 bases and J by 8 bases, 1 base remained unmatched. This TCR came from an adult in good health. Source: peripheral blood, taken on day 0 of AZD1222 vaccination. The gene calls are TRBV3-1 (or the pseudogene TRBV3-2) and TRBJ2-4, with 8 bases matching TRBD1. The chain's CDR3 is CASSLQGDIQYF. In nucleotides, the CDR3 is TGTGCCAGCAGCCTACAGGGGGACATTCAGTACTTC.